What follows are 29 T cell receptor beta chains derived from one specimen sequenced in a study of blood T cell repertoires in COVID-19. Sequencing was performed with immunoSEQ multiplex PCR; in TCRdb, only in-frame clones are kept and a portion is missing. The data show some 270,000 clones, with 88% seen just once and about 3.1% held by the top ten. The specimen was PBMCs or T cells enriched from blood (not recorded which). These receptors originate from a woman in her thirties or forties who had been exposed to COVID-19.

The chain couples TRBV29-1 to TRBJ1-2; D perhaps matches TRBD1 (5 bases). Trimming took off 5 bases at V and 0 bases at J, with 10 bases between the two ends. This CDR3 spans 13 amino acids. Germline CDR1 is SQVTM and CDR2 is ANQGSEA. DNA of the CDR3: TGCAGCGTTTCGGCAGGGACTAACTATGGCTACACCTTC. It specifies CSVSAGTNYGYTF.

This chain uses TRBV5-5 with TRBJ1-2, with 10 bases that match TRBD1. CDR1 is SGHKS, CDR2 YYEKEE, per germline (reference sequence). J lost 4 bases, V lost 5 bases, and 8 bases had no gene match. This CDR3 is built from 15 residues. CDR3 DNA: TGTGCCAGCAGGCTCGGGACAGGGGTCGGCTATGGCTACACCTTC. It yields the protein CASRLGTGVGYGYTF.

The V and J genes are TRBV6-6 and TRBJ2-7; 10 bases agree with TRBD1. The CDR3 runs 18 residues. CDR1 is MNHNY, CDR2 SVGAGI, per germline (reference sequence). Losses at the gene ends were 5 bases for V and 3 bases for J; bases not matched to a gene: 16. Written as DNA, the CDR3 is TGTGCCAGCAGTCCCCGGGACAGGGGTATTTTGGCGGGCTACGAGCAGTACTTC. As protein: CASSPRDRGILAGYEQYF.

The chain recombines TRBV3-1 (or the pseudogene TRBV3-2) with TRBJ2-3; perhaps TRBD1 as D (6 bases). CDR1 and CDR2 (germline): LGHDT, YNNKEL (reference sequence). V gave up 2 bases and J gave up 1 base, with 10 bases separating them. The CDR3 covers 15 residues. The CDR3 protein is CASSQYRAGTDTQYF. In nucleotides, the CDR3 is TGTGCCAGCAGCCAATACAGGGCGGGCACAGATACGCAGTATTTT.

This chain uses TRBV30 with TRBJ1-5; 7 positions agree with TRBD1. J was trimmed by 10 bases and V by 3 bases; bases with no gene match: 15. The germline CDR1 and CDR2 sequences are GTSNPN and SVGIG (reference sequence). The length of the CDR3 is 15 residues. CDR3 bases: TGTGCCTGGAGCCTCAAACAGGGGACGGGCGGACCCCAGCATTTT. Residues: CAWSLKQGTGGPQHF.

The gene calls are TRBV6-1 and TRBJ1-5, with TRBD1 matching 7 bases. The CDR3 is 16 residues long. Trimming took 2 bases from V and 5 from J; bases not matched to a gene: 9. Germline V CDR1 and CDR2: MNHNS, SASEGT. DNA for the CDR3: TGTGCCAGCAGTGAAAGGAGACAGGGTATCTATCAGCCCCAGCATTTT. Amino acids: CASSERRQGIYQPQHF.

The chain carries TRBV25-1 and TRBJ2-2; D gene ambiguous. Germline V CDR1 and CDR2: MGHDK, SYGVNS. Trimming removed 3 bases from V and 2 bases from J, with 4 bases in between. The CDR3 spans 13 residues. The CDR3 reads CASSDQNTGELFF. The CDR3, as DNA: TGTGCCAGCAGTGATCAAAACACCGGGGAGCTGTTTTTT.

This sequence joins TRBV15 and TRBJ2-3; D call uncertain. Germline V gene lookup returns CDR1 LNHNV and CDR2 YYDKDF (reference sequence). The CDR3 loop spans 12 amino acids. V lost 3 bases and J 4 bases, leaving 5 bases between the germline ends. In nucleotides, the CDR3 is TGTGCCACCAGCAGGCAGTCAGATACGCAGTATTTT. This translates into CATSRQSDTQYF.

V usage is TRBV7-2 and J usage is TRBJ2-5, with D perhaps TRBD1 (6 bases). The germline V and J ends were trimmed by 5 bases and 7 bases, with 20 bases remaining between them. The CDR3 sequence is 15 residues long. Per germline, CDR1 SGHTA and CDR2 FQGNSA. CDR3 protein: CASSLRGLGERTQYF. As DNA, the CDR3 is TGTGCCAGCAGCCTCAGGGGATTGGGCGAGAGGACCCAGTACTTC.

The CDR3, as DNA: TGTGCCCCACCCCCTCGAGGGAGTGAGACCCAGTACTTC. It translates to CAPPPRGSETQYF. The chain combines TRBV12-1 with TRBJ2-5; TRBD2, the table's D call, was not compared with the DNA. TRBV12-1 is listed as a pseudogene. This CDR3 contains 13 residues.

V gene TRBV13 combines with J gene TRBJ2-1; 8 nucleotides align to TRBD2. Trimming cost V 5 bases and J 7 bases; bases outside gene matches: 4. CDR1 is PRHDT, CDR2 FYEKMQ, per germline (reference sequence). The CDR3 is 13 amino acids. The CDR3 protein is CASSPRGGNEQFF. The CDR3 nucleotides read TGTGCCAGCAGCCCTCGGGGGGGGAATGAGCAGTTCTTC.

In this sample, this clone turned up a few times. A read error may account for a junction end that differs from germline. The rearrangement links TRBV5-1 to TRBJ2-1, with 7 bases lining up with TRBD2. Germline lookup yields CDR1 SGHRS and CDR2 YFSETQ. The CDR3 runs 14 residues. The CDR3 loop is CASSLSGNQNEQFF. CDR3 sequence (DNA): TGTGCCAGCAGCTTGAGCGGGAATCAAAATGAGCAGTTCTTC.

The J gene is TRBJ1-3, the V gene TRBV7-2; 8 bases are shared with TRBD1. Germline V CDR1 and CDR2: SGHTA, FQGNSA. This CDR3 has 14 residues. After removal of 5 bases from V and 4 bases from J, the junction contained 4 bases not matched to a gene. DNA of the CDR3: TGTGCCAGCAGCACCGGGACAGGAGGAAACACCATATATTTT. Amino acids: CASSTGTGGNTIYF. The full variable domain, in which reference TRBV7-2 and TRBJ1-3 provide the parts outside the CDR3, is GAGVSQSPSNKVTEKGKDVELRCDPISGHTALYWYRQSLGQGLEFLIYFQGNSAPDKSGLPSDRFSAERTGGSVSTLTIQRTQQEDSAVYLCASSTGTGGNTIYFGEGSWLTVV.

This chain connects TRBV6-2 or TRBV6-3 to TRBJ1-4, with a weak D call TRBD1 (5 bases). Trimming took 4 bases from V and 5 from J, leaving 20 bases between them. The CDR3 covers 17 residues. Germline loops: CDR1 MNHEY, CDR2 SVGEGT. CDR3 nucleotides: TGTGCCAGCAGTTTCCTCGTTGCACCGGAGGGGAATGAAAAACTGTTTTTT. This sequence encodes CASSFLVAPEGNEKLFF.

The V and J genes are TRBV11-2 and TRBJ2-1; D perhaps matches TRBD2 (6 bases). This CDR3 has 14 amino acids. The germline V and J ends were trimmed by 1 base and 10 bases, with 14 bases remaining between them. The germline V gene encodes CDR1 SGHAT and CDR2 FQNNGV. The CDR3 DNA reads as TGTGCCAGCAGCTTAGCATCACTAGCTGGGGAGCAGTTCTTC. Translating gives CASSLASLAGEQFF. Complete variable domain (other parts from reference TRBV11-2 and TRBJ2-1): EAGVAQSPRYKIIEKRQSVAFWCNPISGHATLYWYQQILGQGPKLLIQFQNNGVVDDSQLPKDRFSAERLKGVDSTLKIQPAKLEDSAVYLCASSLASLAGEQFFGPGTRLTVL.

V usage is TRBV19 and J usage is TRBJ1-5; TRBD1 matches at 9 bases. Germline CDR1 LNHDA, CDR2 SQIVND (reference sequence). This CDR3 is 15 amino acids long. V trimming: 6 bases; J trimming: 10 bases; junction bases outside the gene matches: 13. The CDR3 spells CASSLTGGSPAPQHF. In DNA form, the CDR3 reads TGTGCCAGTAGCTTGACAGGGGGATCCCCGGCACCCCAGCATTTT.

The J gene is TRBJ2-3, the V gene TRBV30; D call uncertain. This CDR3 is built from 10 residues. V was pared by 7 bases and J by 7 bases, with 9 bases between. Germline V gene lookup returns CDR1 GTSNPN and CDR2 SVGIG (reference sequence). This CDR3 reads CAYRRNTQYF. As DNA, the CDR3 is TGTGCCTACAGACGGAATACGCAGTATTTT.

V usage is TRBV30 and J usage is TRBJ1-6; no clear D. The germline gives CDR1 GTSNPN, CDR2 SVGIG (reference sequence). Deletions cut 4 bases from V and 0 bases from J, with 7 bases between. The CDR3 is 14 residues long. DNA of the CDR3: TGTGCCTGGAAAGATAGCTCCTATAATTCACCCCTCCACTTT. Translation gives CAWKDSSYNSPLHF. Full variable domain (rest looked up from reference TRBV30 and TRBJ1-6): SQTIHQWPATLVQPVGSPLSLECTVEGTSNPNLYWYRQAAGRGLQLLFYSVGIGQISSEVPQNLSASRPQDRQFILSSKKLLLSDSGFYLCAWKDSSYNSPLHFGNGTRLTVT.

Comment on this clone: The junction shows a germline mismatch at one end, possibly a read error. The CDR3 is CASSLVGGPLAGELFF. CDR3 DNA sequence: TGTGCCAGCAGCTTGGTTGGCGGCCCCCTCGCCGGGGAGCTGTTTTTT. The chain carries TRBV5-1 and TRBJ2-2; no clear D gene. The CDR3 runs 16 residues. Per the germline V gene, CDR1 is SGHRS and CDR2 is YFSETQ.

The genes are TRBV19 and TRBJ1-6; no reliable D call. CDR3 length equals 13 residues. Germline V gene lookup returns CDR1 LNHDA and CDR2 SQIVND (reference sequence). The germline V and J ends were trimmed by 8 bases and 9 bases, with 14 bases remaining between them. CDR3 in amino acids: CASQPTGSSPLHF. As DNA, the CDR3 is TGTGCCAGTCAACCAACCGGTTCTTCACCCCTCCACTTT.

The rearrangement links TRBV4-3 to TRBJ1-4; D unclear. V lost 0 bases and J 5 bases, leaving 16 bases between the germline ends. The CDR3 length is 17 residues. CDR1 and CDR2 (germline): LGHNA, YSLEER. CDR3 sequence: CASSQDTTALGNEKLFF. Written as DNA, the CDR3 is TGCGCCAGCAGCCAAGATACGACTGCCCTTGGGAATGAAAAACTGTTTTTT.

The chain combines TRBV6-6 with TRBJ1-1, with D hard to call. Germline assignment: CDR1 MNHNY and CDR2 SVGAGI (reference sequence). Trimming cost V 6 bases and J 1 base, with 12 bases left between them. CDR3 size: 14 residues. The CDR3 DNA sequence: TGTGCCAGCAGGTCCTTGGAGAGGAACACTGAAGCTTTCTTT. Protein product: CASRSLERNTEAFF.

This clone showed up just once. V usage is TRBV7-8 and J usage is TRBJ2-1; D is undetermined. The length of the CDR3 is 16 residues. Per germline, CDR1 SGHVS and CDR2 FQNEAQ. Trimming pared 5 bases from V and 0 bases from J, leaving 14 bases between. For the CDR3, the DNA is TGTGCCAGCAGCCCCCGTGGTCTCAGCTCCTACAATGAGCAGTTCTTC. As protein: CASSPRGLSSYNEQFF.

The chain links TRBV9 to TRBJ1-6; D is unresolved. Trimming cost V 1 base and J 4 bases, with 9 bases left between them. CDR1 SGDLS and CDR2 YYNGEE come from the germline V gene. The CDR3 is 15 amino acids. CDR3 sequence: CASSVSTGYNSPLHF. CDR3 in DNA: TGTGCCAGCAGCGTATCCACGGGTTATAATTCACCCCTCCACTTT.

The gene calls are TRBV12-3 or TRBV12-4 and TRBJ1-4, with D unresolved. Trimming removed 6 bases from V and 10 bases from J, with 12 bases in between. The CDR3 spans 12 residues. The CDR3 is CASSYLSGKLFF. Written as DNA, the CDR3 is TGTGCCAGCAGCTATCTAAGCGGAAAACTGTTTTTT.

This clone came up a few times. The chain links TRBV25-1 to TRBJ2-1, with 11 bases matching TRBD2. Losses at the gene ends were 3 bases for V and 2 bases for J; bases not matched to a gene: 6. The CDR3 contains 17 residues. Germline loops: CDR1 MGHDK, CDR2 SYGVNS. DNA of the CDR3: TGTGCCAGCAGTGACGTGGGACTAGCGGAACCCTACAATGAGCAGTTCTTC. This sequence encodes CASSDVGLAEPYNEQFF.

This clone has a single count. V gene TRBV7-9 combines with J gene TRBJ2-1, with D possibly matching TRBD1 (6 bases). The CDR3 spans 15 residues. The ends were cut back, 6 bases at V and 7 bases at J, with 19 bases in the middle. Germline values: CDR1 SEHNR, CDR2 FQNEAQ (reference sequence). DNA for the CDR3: TGTGCCAGCAGTCTCTGGGGGACACGAGGGAATGAGCAGTTCTTC. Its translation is CASSLWGTRGNEQFF.

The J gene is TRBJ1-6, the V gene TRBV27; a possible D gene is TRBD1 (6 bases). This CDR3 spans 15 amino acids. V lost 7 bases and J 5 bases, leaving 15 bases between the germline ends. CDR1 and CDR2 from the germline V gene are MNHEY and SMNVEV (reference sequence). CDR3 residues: CASTLQGNHNSPLHF. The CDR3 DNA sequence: TGTGCCAGCACCCTACAGGGAAACCATAATTCACCCCTCCACTTT.

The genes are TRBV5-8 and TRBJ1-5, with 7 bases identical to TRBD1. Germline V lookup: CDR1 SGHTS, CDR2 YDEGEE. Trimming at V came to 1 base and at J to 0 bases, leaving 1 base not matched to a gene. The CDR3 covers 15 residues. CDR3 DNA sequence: TGTGCCAGCAGCTTGACAGGGGATAGCAATCAGCCCCAGCATTTT. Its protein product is CASSLTGDSNQPQHF.